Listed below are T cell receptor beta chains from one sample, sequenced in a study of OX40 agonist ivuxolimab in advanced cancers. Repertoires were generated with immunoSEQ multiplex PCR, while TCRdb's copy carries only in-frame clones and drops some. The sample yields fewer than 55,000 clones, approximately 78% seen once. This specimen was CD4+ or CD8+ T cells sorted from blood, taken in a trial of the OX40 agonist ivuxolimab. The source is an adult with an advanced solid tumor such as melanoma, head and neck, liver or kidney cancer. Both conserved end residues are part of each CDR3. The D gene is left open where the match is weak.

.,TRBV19,CASKRGSTGPDGGYTF
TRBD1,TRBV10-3,CAISRRGDSNTGELFF
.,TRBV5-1,CASSLEGGEGYTF
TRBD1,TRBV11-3,CASSLDQVTGPEQYF
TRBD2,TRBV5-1,CASSLERGVWETQYF
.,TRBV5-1,CASSLEPASYNEQFF
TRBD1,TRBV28,CASSSGGSNQPQHF
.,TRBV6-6,CASSYGWETQYF
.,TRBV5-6,CASSAVGSDTQYF
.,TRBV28,CASTTATGNNSPLHF
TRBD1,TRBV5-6,CASSLIGRGQETQYF
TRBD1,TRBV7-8,CASSRQGSTDTQYF
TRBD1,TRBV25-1,CASSTGDLGNTIYF
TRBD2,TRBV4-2,CASSQDRGTSGSGANVLTF
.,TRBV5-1,CASSLDRGLRGSPLHF
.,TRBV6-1,CASSDWSNHYGYTF
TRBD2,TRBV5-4,CASSLQGLAISGANVLTF
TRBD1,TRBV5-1,CASSWGTARGTDTQYF
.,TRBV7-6,CASSPEASGELFF
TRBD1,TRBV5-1,CASSLPDRAPYEQYF